The clone carrying this TCR beta chain was seen a few times. Its target is unknown. Deep-level running was used for the assay. Some clones are missing from TCRdb's copy, which holds only in-frame ones; the method was immunoSEQ multiplex PCR. The sample carries 2,500,000 or so clones, 93% recorded once. Unmatched junction bases numbered 5, after V lost 3 bases and J lost 6 bases. The CDR3 consists of 14 residues. Germline V gene sequence: CDR1 SGHTA, CDR2 FQGTGA. The CD4+ fraction was divided into a CD45RA+ naive subset and a CD45RA-negative memory subset. This sample is part of a study of shared clonotypes between healthy human individuals. For the study at large: Researchers drew samples from two women and a few men aged 18 to 49.

Study-wide findings and caveats: Some clonotypes were shared by all four sorted-subset donors, while others were not shared. The non-shared ones had lower generation probabilities than the shared ones.

This sequence joins TRBV7-3 and TRBJ1-1; 9 bases are shared with TRBD1. The sample consisted of naive CD4+ T cells from PBMCs. Noted subset: CD45RA+ positively selected. This clonotype was obtained from a man aged 18 to 29 in good health. Some clones in this sample may be carry-over from other donors' samples. As DNA, the CDR3 is TGTGCCAGCAGCTTGGGACAGGGAACGTCTGAAGCTTTCTTT. Amino acids: CASSLGQGTSEAFF.